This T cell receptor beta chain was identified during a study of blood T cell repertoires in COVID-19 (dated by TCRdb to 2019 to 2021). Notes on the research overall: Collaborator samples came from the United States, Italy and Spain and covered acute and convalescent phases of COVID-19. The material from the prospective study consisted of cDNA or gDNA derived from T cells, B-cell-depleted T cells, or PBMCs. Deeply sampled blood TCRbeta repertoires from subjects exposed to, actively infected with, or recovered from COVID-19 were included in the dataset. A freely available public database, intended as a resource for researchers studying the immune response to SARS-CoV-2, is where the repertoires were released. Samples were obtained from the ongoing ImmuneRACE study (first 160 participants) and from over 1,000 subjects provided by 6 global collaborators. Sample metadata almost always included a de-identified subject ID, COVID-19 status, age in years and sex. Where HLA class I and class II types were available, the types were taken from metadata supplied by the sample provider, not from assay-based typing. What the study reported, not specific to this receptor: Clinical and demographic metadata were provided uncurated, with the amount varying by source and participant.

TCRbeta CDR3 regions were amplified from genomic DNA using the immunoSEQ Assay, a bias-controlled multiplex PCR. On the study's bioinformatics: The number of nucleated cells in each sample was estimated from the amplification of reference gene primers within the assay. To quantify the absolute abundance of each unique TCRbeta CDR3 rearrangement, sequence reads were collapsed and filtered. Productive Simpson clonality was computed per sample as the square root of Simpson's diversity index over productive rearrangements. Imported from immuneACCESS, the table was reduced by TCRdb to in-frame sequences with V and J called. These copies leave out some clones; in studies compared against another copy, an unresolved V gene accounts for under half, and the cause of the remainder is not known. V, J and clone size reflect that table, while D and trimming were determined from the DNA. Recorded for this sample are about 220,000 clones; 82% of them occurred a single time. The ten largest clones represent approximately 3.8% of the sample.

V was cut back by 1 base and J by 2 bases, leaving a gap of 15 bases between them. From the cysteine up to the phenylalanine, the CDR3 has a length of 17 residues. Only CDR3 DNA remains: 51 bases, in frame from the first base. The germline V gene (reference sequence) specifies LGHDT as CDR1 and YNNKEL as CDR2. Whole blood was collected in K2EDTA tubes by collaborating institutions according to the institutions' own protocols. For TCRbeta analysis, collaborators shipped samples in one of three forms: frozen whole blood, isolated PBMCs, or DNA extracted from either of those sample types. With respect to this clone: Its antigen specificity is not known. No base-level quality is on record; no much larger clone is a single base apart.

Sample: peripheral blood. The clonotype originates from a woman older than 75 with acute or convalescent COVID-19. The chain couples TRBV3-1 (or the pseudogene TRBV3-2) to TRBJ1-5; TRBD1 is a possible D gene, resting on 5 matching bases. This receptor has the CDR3 CASSQVGGLGGNQPQHF. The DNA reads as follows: TGTGCCAGCAGCCAAGTCGGGGGTCTTGGGGGCAATCAGCCCCAGCATTTT.